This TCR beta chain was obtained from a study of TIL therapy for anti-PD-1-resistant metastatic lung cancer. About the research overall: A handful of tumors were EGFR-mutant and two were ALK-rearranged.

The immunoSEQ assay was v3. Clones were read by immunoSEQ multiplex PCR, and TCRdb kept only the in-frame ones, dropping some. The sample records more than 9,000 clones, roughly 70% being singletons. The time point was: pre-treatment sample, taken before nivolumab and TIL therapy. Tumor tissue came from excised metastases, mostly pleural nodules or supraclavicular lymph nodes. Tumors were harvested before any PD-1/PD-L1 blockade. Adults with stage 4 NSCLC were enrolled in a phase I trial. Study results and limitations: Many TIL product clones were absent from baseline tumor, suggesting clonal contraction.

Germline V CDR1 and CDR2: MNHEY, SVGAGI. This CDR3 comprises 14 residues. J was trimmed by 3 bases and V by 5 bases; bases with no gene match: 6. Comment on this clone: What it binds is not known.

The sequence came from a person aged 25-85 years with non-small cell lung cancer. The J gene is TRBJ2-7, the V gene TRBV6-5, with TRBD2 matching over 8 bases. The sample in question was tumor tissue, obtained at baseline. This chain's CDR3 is CASSRTSRVYEQYF. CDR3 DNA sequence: TGTGCCAGCAGTCGGACTAGCAGGGTCTACGAGCAGTACTTC.